The 14 T cell receptor beta chains below come from one sample, sequenced in a study of Ad26.COV2.S vaccination and SARS-CoV-2 variants. Treatment reported: approximately 18 received Ad26.COV2.S at low or high dose, single or two shots; about five received placebo; per-sample allocation not given. On day 63 after the first injection, vaccine and placebo recipients gave samples. Generated by immunoSEQ multiplex PCR, the TCRdb table keeps only in-frame clones and is missing some. The sample yields roughly 350,000 clones, less than 90% seen once. Sequenced material: peripheral blood, taken in a trial of Ad26.COV2.S vaccine versus placebo. The receptors here all came from a person between 18 and 65 years old who received the Ad26.COV2.S COVID-19 vaccine or a placebo.

V usage is TRBV4-2 and J usage is TRBJ1-4; D remains unclear. V was pared by 6 bases and J by 3 bases, with 8 bases between. CDR3 length: 13 residues. The germline gives CDR1 LGHNA, CDR2 YNFKEQ. In nucleotides, the CDR3 is TGTGCCAGCAGGGGAACGGCTAATGAAAAACTGTTTTTT. Translating it yields CASRGTANEKLFF.

A few counts support this clone. The genes are TRBV11-2 and TRBJ1-2; 7 bases line up with TRBD1. With 4 bases clipped from V and 8 bases from J, the junction kept 10 bases outside the gene matches. The CDR3 runs 14 residues. The germline gives CDR1 SGHAT, CDR2 FQNNGV. CDR3 nucleotide sequence: TGTGCCAGCAGCTCACGAGCGAACAGGGGAGGCTACACCTTC. This codes for CASSSRANRGGYTF.

This clone is a singleton in its sample. This chain links TRBV4-2 with TRBJ1-2; 7 bases are shared with TRBD1. This CDR3 has 14 amino acids. Per germline, CDR1 LGHNA and CDR2 YNFKEQ. The V and J ends lost 4 bases and 8 bases, in that order; junction bases with no gene match: 10. The DNA of the CDR3 is TGTGCCAGCAGCCTCACCGGGACAGAGGCCGGCTACACCTTC. It yields the protein CASSLTGTEAGYTF.

About this clone: The sample contains more than one DNA sequence encoding this CDR3. This chain connects TRBV18 to TRBJ2-1; the D gene is possibly TRBD2 (5 bases). This CDR3 region has 13 residues. Germline CDR1 is KGHSH and CDR2 is LQKENI. V was pared by 3 bases and J by 6 bases, with 9 bases between. The CDR3 loop reads CASSPPRGNEQFF. The DNA of the CDR3 is TGTGCCAGCTCACCCCCTCGGGGCAATGAGCAGTTCTTC.

The chain joins TRBV5-4 to TRBJ2-1; the match to TRBD2 covers 8 bases. The length of the CDR3 is 18 residues. Germline V gene data show CDR1 as SGHNT and CDR2 as YYREEE (reference sequence). Trimming cost V 3 bases and J 1 base; bases outside gene matches: 12. As DNA, the CDR3 is TGTGCCAGCAGCTCGGGAGGGCCGGTAAGCGGGTCCTACAATGAGCAGTTCTTC. Residues: CASSSGGPVSGSYNEQFF. The whole variable domain, filled in from reference TRBV5-4 and TRBJ2-1, reads ETGVTQSPTHLIKTRGQQVTLRCSSQSGHNTVSWYQQALGQGPQFIFQYYREEENGRGNFPPRFSGLQFPNYSSELNVNALELDDSALYLCASSSGGPVSGSYNEQFFGPGTRLTVL.

The chain couples TRBV28 to TRBJ2-1; 10 bases are a match to TRBD2. The junction had 8 bases not matched to a gene; V was cut back by 5 bases and J by 7 bases. The CDR3 totals 15 residues. Per germline, CDR1 MDHEN and CDR2 SYDVKM. The CDR3 spells CASSEREGRGNEQFF. CDR3 nucleotide sequence: TGTGCCAGCAGTGAGCGGGAGGGCCGCGGGAATGAGCAGTTCTTC.

The chain joins TRBV2 to TRBJ2-7; no clear D. The CDR3 consists of 13 residues. Germline values: CDR1 SNHLY, CDR2 FYNNEI. Trimming removed 6 bases from V and 2 bases from J, with 11 bases in between. The CDR3 here is CASSPDFTYEQYF. CDR3 coding DNA: TGTGCCAGCAGCCCCGACTTTACCTACGAGCAGTACTTC.

The CDR3 bases are TGTGCCAGCAGTTACTTCTCGGGTAGCGGGAGAGACGAGCAGTTCTTC. It codes for CASSYFSGSGRDEQFF. This chain joins TRBV6-2 or TRBV6-3 and TRBJ2-1, with 9 nucleotides matching TRBD2. Unmatched junction bases numbered 11, after V lost 1 base and J lost 10 bases. The germline gives CDR1 MNHEY, CDR2 SVGEGT. CDR3 size: 16 residues.

The rearrangement links TRBV4-2 to TRBJ2-7; perhaps TRBD1 as D (5 bases). Germline CDR1 is LGHNA and CDR2 is YNFKEQ. CDR3 length equals 14 residues. The V end lost 4 bases, the J end lost 5 bases, and 15 bases lay between the germline ends. The CDR3, as DNA: TGTGCCAGCAGCCCGAGAACCAGGGCCAACGAGCAGTACTTC. Translation gives CASSPRTRANEQYF.

The CDR3 region has the DNA TGTGCCAGCAGCCGGCAGGTCACCCACGAGCAGTACTTC. Translation: CASSRQVTHEQYF. The gene calls are TRBV3-1 (or the pseudogene TRBV3-2) and TRBJ2-7; D unresolved. This CDR3 is built from 13 residues. Germline CDR1 is LGHDT and CDR2 is YNNKEL (reference sequence). Trimming left V 4 bases short and J 5 bases short, with 12 bases between.

This chain joins TRBV7-9 and TRBJ1-1; TRBD1 agrees at 10 bases. The CDR3 is 14 amino acids. The V segment lost 8 bases and the J segment 6 bases; nucleotides outside the gene matches: 9. Germline V gives CDR1 SEHNR, CDR2 FQNEAQ (reference sequence). The CDR3, as DNA: TGTGCCAGCTCGCTCGCGACAGGGGGCTCTGAAGCTTTCTTT. Its protein product is CASSLATGGSEAFF.

The chain uses TRBV7-9 and TRBJ2-5, with TRBD2 matching 7 bases. The CDR3 covers 13 residues. The J segment lost 4 bases and the V segment lost 8 bases, leaving 7 bases of the junction unmatched. Germline CDR1 and CDR2: SEHNR and FQNEAQ (reference sequence). This CDR3 is CASLRGGGETQYF. CDR3 nucleotides: TGTGCCAGCCTTAGGGGCGGGGGAGAGACCCAGTACTTC.

The genes are TRBV21-1 and TRBJ1-5; the table names TRBD1, a call not compared with the DNA. TRBV21-1 represents a pseudogene. This CDR3 comprises 15 residues. DNA of the CDR3: TGTGCCAGCGGTATGGCAGGGGGAAGCAATCAGCCCCAGCATTTT. The encoded protein is CASGMAGGSNQPQHF.

Only one count was recorded for this clone. The chain links TRBV5-6 to TRBJ1-3; D is unclear. V was trimmed by 1 base and J by 0 bases, leaving 5 bases between them. The CDR3 is 14 amino acids. CDR1 SGHDT and CDR2 YYEEEE come from the germline V gene. CDR3 sequence: CASSLRNSGNTIYF. CDR3 DNA sequence: TGTGCCAGCAGCTTGAGAAACTCTGGAAACACCATATATTTT.